The 2 T cell receptor beta chains below all came from one sample that was sequenced in a study of graft-versus-host responses after intestinal transplantation. Here immunoSEQ multiplex PCR was the method, and the copy in TCRdb shows in-frame clones only, minus some. Here the sample spans roughly 97,000 clones, roughly 87% being singletons. No cognate antigen is known for these TCRs. Sequencing used unstimulated CD4+ T cells sorted from spleen or lymph node cells, obtained before intestinal transplant. These receptors originate from a human donor who received an intestinal transplant.

A single count supports this clone. V and J are TRBV7-3 and TRBJ2-3; D possibly corresponds to TRBD2 (6 bases). The CDR3 extends over 16 amino acids. V gave up 0 bases and J gave up 1 base, with 11 bases separating them. Germline V gene sequence: CDR1 SGHTA, CDR2 FQGTGA. In DNA, the CDR3 is TGTGCCAGCAGCTTAACGGCGGGACGACGCACAGATACGCAGTATTTT. Translation: CASSLTAGRRTDTQYF.

There are a few counts of this clone. The chain couples TRBV6-6 to TRBJ2-7; 11 nucleotides align to TRBD2. Per germline, CDR1 MNHNY and CDR2 SVGAGI (reference sequence). The CDR3 has 16 residues. Trimming cost V 0 bases and J 2 bases; bases outside gene matches: 3. The DNA for the CDR3 is TGTGCCAGCAGTTACTCGGGACTAGCGGCAACCTACGAGCAGTACTTC. Translated, it gives CASSYSGLAATYEQYF.